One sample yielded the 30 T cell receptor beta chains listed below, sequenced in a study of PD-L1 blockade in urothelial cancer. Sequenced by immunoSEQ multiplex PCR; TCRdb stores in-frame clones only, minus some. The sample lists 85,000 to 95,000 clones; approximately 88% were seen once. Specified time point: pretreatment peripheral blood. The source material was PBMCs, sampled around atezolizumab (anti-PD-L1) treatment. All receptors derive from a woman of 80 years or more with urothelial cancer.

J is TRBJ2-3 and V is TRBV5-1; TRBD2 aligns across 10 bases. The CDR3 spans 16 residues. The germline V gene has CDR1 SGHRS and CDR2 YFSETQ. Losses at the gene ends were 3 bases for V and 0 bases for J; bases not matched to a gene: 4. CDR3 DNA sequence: TGCGCCAGCAGCTACAGCGGGAGGGCTAGCACAGATACGCAGTATTTT. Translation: CASSYSGRASTDTQYF.

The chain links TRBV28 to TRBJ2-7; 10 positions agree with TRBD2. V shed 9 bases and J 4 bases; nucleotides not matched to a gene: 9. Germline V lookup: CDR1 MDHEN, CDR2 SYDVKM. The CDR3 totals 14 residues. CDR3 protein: CASTAGTSVYEQYF. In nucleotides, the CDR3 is TGTGCCAGTACTGCCGGGACTAGCGTTTACGAGCAGTACTTC. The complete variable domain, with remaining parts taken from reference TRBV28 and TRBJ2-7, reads DVKVTQSSRYLVKRTGEKVFLECVQDMDHENMFWYRQDPGLGLRLIYFSYDVKMKEKGDIPEGYSVSREKKERFSLILESASTNQTSMYLCASTAGTSVYEQYFGPGTRLTVT.

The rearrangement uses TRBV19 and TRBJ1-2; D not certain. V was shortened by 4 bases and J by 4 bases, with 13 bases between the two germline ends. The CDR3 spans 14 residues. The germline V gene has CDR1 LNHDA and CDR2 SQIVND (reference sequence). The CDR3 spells CASSNGVRAYGYTF. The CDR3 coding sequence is TGTGCCAGTAGTAACGGGGTGAGGGCCTATGGCTACACCTTC.

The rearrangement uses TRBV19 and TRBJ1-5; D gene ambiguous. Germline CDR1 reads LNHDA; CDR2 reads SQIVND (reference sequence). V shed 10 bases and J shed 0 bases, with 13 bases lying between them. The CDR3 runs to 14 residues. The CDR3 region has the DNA TGTGCCACCTCTTTACATCTTAGCAATCAGCCCCAGCATTTT. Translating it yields CATSLHLSNQPQHF.

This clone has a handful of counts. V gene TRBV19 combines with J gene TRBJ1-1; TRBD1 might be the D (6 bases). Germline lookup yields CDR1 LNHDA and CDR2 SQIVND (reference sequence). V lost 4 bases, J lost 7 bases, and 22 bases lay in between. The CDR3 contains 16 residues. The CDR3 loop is CASSSWGPGGTDEAFF. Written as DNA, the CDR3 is TGTGCCAGTAGTAGTTGGGGCCCGGGGGGCACAGATGAAGCTTTCTTT.

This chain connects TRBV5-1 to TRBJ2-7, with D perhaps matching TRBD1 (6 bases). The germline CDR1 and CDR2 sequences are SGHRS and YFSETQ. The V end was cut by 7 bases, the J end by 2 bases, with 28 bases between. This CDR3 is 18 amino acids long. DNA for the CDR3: TGCGCCAGCCAAGGGGGTCCCTCCTACCTACAGTCGACCTACGAGCAGTACTTC. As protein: CASQGGPSYLQSTYEQYF.

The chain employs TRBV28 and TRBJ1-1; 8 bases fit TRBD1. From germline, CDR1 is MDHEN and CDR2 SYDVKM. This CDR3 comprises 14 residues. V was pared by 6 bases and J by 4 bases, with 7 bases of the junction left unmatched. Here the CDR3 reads CASRPGGEGTEAFF. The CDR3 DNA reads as TGTGCCAGCAGGCCAGGGGGCGAAGGCACTGAAGCTTTCTTT.

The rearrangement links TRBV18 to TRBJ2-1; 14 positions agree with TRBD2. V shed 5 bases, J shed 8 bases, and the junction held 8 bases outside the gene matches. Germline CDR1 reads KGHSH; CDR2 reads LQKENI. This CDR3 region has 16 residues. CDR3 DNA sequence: TGTGCCAGCTCAGCTCCGGGACTAGCGGGAGTTTATGAGCAGTTCTTC. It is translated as CASSAPGLAGVYEQFF.

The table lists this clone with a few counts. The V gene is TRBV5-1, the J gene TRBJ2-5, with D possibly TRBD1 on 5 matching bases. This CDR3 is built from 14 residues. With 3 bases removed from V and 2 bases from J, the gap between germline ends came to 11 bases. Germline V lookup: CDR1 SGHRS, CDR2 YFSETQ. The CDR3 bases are TGCGCCAGCAGCTCAGGGTCCGTACAAGAGACCCAGTACTTC. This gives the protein CASSSGSVQETQYF.

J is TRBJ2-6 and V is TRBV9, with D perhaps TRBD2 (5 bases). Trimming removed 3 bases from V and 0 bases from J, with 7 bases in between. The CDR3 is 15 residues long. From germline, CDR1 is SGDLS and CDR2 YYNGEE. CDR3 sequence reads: CASSGLFSGANVLTF. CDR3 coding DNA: TGTGCCAGCAGCGGACTATTCTCTGGGGCCAACGTCCTGACTTTC.

The DNA of the CDR3 is TGCGCCAGCAGCCCGGTCGGGACAGGGGTCTCCACTGAAGCTTTCTTT. Its translation: CASSPVGTGVSTEAFF. V is TRBV4-1 and J is TRBJ1-1; 10 nucleotides line up with TRBD1. This CDR3 spans 16 amino acids. Germline V CDR1 and CDR2: MGHRA, YSYEKL. Unmatched junction bases numbered 9, after V lost 4 bases and J lost 4 bases.

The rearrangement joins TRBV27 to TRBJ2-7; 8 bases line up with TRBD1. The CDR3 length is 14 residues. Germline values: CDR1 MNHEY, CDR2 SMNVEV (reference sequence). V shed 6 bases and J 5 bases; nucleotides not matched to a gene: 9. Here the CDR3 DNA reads TGTGCCAGCAGCAGAGACAGGGGCTTTAACGAGCAGTACTTC. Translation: CASSRDRGFNEQYF.

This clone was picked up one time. The CDR3 sequence: CASSPGTGISNQPQHF. In nucleotides, the CDR3 is TGTGCCAGCTCACCAGGGACAGGGATTAGCAATCAGCCCCAGCATTTT. This chain links TRBV18 with TRBJ1-5; TRBD1 aligns across 9 bases. This CDR3 spans 16 amino acids. Germline V gene data show CDR1 as KGHSH and CDR2 as LQKENI. V shed 2 bases, J shed 0 bases, and the junction held 2 bases outside the gene matches.

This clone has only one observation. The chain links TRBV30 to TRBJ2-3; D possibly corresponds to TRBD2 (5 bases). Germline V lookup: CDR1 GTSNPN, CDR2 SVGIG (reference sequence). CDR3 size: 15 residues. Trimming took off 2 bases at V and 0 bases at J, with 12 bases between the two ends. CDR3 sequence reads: CAWSTGSVSTDTQYF. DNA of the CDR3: TGTGCCTGGAGTACGGGTAGCGTCAGCACAGATACGCAGTATTTT. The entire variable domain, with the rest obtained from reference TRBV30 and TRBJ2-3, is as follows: SQTIHQWPATLVQPVGSPLSLECTVEGTSNPNLYWYRQAAGRGLQLLFYSVGIGQISSEVPQNLSASRPQDRQFILSSKKLLLSDSGFYLCAWSTGSVSTDTQYFGPGTRLTVL.

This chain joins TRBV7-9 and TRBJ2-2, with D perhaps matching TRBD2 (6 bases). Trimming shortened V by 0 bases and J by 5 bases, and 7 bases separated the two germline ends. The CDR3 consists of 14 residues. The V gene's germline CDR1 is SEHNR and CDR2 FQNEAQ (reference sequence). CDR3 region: CASSLARETGELFF. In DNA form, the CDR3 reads TGTGCCAGCAGCTTAGCGCGGGAAACCGGGGAGCTGTTTTTT. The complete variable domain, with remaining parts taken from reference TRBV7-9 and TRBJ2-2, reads DTGVSQNPRHKITKRGQNVTFRCDPISEHNRLYWYRQTLGQGPEFLTYFQNEAQLEKSRLLSDRFSAERPKGSFSTLEIQRTEQGDSAMYLCASSLARETGELFFGEGSRLTVL.

The CDR3 loop reads CASSQHEGGKLFF. Written as DNA, the CDR3 is TGTGCCAGCAGCCAACACGAGGGTGGAAAACTGTTTTTT. The chain couples TRBV14 to TRBJ1-4, with unresolved D. Germline lookup yields CDR1 SGHDN and CDR2 FVKESK. The CDR3 is 13 residues long. V gave up 2 bases and J gave up 10 bases, with 11 bases separating them.

The CDR3 reads CAKPGGGMYEQYF. For the CDR3, the DNA is TGTGCCAAACCCGGCGGGGGGATGTACGAGCAGTACTTC. This rearrangement joins TRBV10-3 to TRBJ2-7; 8 bases agree with TRBD2. CDR3 length: 13 residues. V was clipped by 10 bases and J by 4 bases; unmatched bases: 9. Germline CDR1 ENHRY, CDR2 SYGVKD.

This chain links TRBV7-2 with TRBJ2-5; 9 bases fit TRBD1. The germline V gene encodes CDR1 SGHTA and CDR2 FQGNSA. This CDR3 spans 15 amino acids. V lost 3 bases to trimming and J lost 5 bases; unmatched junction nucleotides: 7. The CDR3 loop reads CASSLQDRGGETQYF. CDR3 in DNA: TGTGCCAGCAGCTTGCAGGACAGGGGTGGTGAGACCCAGTACTTC.

CDR3 in amino acids: CASSLVGRESADTQYF. In DNA form, the CDR3 reads TGTGCCAGCAGCTTGGTAGGGCGGGAGTCAGCAGATACGCAGTATTTT. The gene calls are TRBV5-4 and TRBJ2-3; 7 positions match TRBD2. Germline CDR1 and CDR2: SGHNT and YYREEE (reference sequence). The CDR3 runs to 16 residues. V gave up 0 bases and J gave up 4 bases; unmatched junction bases: 8.

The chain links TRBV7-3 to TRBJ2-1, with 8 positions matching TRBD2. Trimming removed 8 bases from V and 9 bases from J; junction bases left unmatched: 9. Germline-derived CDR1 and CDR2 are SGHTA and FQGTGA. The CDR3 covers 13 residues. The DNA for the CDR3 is TGTGCCAGCTCGACAGCGGGAGCGGGTGAGCAGTTCTTC. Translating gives CASSTAGAGEQFF.

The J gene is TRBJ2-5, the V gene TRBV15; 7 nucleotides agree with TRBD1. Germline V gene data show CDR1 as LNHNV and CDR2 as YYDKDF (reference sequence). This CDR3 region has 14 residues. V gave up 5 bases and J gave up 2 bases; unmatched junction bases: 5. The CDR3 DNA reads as TGTGCCACCAGCCCTCGGACAGGTCAAGAGACCCAGTACTTC. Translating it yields CATSPRTGQETQYF.

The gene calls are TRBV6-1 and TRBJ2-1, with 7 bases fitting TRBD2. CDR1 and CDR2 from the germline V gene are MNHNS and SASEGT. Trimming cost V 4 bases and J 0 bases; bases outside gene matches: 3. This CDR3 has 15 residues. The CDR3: CASSVGGSSYNEQFF. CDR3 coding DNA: TGTGCCAGCAGTGTAGGCGGGAGCTCCTACAATGAGCAGTTCTTC.

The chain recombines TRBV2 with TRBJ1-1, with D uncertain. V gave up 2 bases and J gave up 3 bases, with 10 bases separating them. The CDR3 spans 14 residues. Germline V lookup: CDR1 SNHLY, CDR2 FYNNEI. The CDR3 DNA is TGTGCCAGCAGTGAACCCCTCGGGGACACTGAAGCTTTCTTT. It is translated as CASSEPLGDTEAFF.

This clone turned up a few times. CDR3 loop: CASRGDRGKWGYTF. The CDR3 DNA follows: TGTGCCAGCAGGGGGGACAGGGGGAAATGGGGCTACACCTTC. This chain connects TRBV2 to TRBJ1-2; 11 bases fit TRBD1. CDR1 and CDR2 from the germline V gene are SNHLY and FYNNEI. This CDR3 has 14 amino acids. V lost 6 bases, J lost 8 bases, and 8 bases stayed unmatched. The variable domain in full, completed from reference TRBV2 and TRBJ1-2, reads EPEVTQTPSHQVTQMGQEVILRCVPISNHLYFYWYRQILGQKVEFLVSFYNNEISEKSEIFDDQFSVERPDGSNFTLKIRSTKLEDSAMYFCASRGDRGKWGYTFGSGTRLTVV.

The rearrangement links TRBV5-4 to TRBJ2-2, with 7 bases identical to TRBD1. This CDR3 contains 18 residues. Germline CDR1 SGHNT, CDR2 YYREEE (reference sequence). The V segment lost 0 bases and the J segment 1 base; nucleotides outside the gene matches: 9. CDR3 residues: CASSLGLTGIVNTGELFF. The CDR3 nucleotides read TGTGCCAGCAGCTTGGGCCTGACAGGGATTGTGAACACCGGGGAGCTGTTTTTT.

The CDR3 spells CASSLVAGEYSNQPQHF. DNA of the CDR3: TGTGCCAGCAGCTTAGTGGCGGGGGAATATAGCAATCAGCCCCAGCATTTT. The chain has TRBV7-6 and TRBJ1-5; D possibly corresponds to TRBD1 (5 bases). The CDR3 runs 17 residues. With 1 base removed from V and 0 bases from J, the gap between germline ends came to 13 bases. From germline, CDR1 is SGHVS and CDR2 FNYEAQ.

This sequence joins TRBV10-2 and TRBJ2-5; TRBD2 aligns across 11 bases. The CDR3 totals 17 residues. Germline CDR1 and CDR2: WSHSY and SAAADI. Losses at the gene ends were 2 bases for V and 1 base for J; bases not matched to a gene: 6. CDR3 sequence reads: CASSERWGLAAQETQYF. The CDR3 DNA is TGCGCCAGCAGTGAGAGGTGGGGACTAGCGGCCCAAGAGACCCAGTACTTC.

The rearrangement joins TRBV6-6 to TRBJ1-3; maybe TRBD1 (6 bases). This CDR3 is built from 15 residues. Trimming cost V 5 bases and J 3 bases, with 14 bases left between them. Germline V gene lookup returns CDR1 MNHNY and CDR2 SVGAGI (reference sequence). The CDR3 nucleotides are TGTGCCAGCAGTCCCGGCGGGGGCGGTGGAAACACCATATATTTT. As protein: CASSPGGGGGNTIYF.

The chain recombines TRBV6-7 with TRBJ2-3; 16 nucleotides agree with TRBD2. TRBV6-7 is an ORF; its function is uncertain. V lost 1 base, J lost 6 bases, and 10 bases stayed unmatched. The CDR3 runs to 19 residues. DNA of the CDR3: TGTGCCAGCAGTTACTTTCCGGGACTAGCGGGAGGGGGTTCGGATACGCAGTATTTT. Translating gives CASSYFPGLAGGGSDTQYF.

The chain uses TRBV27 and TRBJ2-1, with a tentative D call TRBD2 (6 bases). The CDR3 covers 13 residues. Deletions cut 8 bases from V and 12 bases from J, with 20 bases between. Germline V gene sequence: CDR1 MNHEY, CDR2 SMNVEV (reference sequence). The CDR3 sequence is CASLARGGNWQFF. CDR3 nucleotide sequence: TGTGCCAGCCTTGCTCGGGGCGGGAACTGGCAGTTCTTC.